What follows are 23 T cell receptor beta chains derived from one specimen sequenced in a study of blood T cell repertoires in COVID-19. The assay was immunoSEQ multiplex PCR, and TCRdb's table has in-frame clones only and misses some. The top ten hold 8.5% to 10% of the sample, which has some 42,000 clones, around 91% seen once. The sequenced sample was peripheral blood. These TCRs come from a man in his thirties or forties with active or convalescent COVID-19.

The rearrangement uses TRBV18 and TRBJ1-2; D unclear. The length of the CDR3 is 10 residues. The V and J ends lost 8 bases and 8 bases respectively, with 9 bases between them. From germline, CDR1 is KGHSH and CDR2 LQKENI. CDR3 residues: CASLGDGYTF. The CDR3 nucleotides read TGTGCCAGCCTTGGAGACGGCTACACCTTC.

The rearrangement joins TRBV9 to TRBJ1-2; D gene ambiguous. The V end was cut by 0 bases, the J end by 2 bases, with 8 bases between. The CDR3 is 14 amino acids. Germline CDR1 and CDR2: SGDLS and YYNGEE. The CDR3 nucleotides read TGTGCCAGCAGCGTAGGCACTATCAACTATGGCTACACCTTC. Residues: CASSVGTINYGYTF. The complete variable domain, with remaining parts taken from reference TRBV9 and TRBJ1-2, reads DSGVTQTPKHLITATGQRVTLRCSPRSGDLSVYWYQQSLDQGLQFLIQYYNGEERAKGNILERFSAQQFPDLHSELNLSSLELGDSALYFCASSVGTINYGYTFGSGTRLTVV.

The chain recombines TRBV6-5 with TRBJ2-5; D remains ambiguous. V dropped 0 bases and J dropped 1 base, with 6 bases sitting between them. Per germline, CDR1 MNHEY and CDR2 SVGAGI. The CDR3 is made up of 14 amino acids. The CDR3 region is CASSYSALQETQYF. CDR3 DNA sequence: TGTGCCAGCAGTTACTCGGCTCTCCAAGAGACCCAGTACTTC.

This clone was seen only once. The rearrangement uses TRBV2 and TRBJ2-7; TRBD1 might be the D (5 bases). Germline lookup yields CDR1 SNHLY and CDR2 FYNNEI. The CDR3 has 16 residues. The ends were cut back, 6 bases at V and 6 bases at J, with 24 bases in the middle. The CDR3 loop is CASRSIGAATPLEQYV. CDR3 sequence (DNA): TGTGCCAGCAGGAGTATTGGGGCAGCCACTCCTCTCGAGCAGTACGTC.

This clone was picked up one time. This chain links TRBV9 with TRBJ1-6; 12 bases are a match to TRBD1. Germline V lookup: CDR1 SGDLS, CDR2 YYNGEE. The CDR3 covers 15 residues. The V gene end was trimmed by 4 bases and the J gene end by 10 bases; junction bases not matched to a gene: 6. The CDR3 is CASSPPGQGASPLHF. The CDR3 DNA reads as TGTGCCAGCAGCCCCCCGGGACAGGGGGCCTCACCCCTCCACTTT.

This sequence joins TRBV5-1 and TRBJ2-2, with TRBD1 matching 8 bases. The trim removed 7 bases at V and 0 bases at J, leaving 8 bases unmatched. CDR1 SGHRS and CDR2 YFSETQ come from the germline V gene. This CDR3 comprises 16 residues. CDR3 bases: TGCGCCAGCGGCCTTCCGGGACAGGCGAACACCGGGGAGCTGTTTTTT. It specifies CASGLPGQANTGELFF.

This clone was counted once. This chain joins TRBV24-1 and TRBJ1-4, with D uncertain. Between the trimmed V and J ends, which lost 1 base and 7 bases, there was a span of 3 bases. Germline CDR1 reads KGHDR; CDR2 reads SFDVKD. This CDR3 spans 12 amino acids. CDR3 bases: TGTGCCACCAGTGATTTCGGTGAAAAACTGTTTTTT. Translation: CATSDFGEKLFF.

V gene TRBV5-1 combines with J gene TRBJ2-4, with TRBD1 matching over 10 bases. The germline CDR1 and CDR2 sequences are SGHRS and YFSETQ. CDR3 length equals 18 residues. V dropped 4 bases and J dropped 1; count of bases not matched to a gene: 11. CDR3 protein: CASSPRDRGARAKNIQYF. The DNA for the CDR3 is TGCGCCAGCAGCCCCCGGGACAGGGGAGCGAGGGCCAAAAACATTCAGTACTTC.

This chain joins TRBV11-3 and TRBJ1-1; 7 positions match TRBD1. This CDR3 has 13 amino acids. V was clipped by 5 bases and J by 3 bases; unmatched bases: 3. Per the germline V gene, CDR1 is SGHNT and CDR2 is YENEEA. The CDR3 loop is CASSQGQYTEAFF. In DNA, the CDR3 is TGTGCCAGCAGCCAGGGACAGTACACTGAAGCTTTCTTT.

This clone has just one count. This chain joins TRBV12-5 and TRBJ2-7; D possibly corresponds to TRBD1 (6 bases). Trimming cost V 1 base and J 3 bases, with 19 bases left between them. Germline V gene lookup returns CDR1 LGHNT and CDR2 FRNRAP. This CDR3 has 17 residues. This CDR3 reads CASGLDTQGLTYYEQYV. The CDR3 nucleotides are TGTGCTAGTGGTTTGGACACACAGGGTCTTACCTACTACGAGCAGTACGTC.

The CDR3 spells CASSNPSESYEQYV. The DNA of the CDR3 is TGTGCCAGCAGCAACCCAAGCGAGTCCTACGAGCAGTACGTC. This chain links TRBV7-9 with TRBJ2-7; no reliable D call. V lost 5 bases and J lost 1, with 12 bases in between. There are 14 residues in the CDR3. Germline V gives CDR1 SEHNR, CDR2 FQNEAQ (reference sequence).

The rearrangement links TRBV5-1 to TRBJ2-2; 11 positions agree with TRBD2. Unmatched junction bases numbered 6, after V lost 3 bases and J lost 5 bases. CDR3 length: 16 amino acids. Looked up from germline, CDR1 is SGHRS and CDR2 is YFSETQ. The CDR3 protein is CASSYTSGGVTGELFF. The CDR3 region has the DNA TGCGCCAGCAGCTACACTAGCGGGGGAGTAACCGGGGAGCTGTTTTTT.

The sample holds one count of this clone. The chain joins TRBV6-6 to TRBJ1-6; 8 bases are a match to TRBD1. With 6 bases clipped from V and 7 bases from J, the junction kept 5 bases outside the gene matches. CDR3 length: 14 residues. From germline, CDR1 is MNHNY and CDR2 SVGAGI (reference sequence). The CDR3: CASSPDRGNSPLHF. Here the CDR3 DNA reads TGTGCCAGCAGCCCCGACAGGGGAAATTCACCCCTCCACTTT.

The rearrangement links TRBV6-6 to TRBJ2-5; TRBD2 matches 8 bases. Germline CDR1 reads MNHNY; CDR2 reads SVGAGI (reference sequence). CDR3 length equals 15 residues. The V gene end was trimmed by 8 bases and the J gene end by 2 bases; junction bases not matched to a gene: 10. The CDR3 sequence is CASRSAGGPQETQYF. CDR3 DNA sequence: TGTGCCAGCCGTTCGGCGGGGGGACCTCAAGAGACCCAGTACTTC.

This clone has just a few counts. The CDR3 DNA is TGTGCCAGCAGCCAAGGGTCTAGCGGGGCCTACGAGCAGTACGTC. Protein: CASSQGSSGAYEQYV. V gene TRBV3-1 (or the pseudogene TRBV3-2) combines with J gene TRBJ2-7; 9 bases fit TRBD2. The CDR3 contains 15 residues. V trimming: 1 base; J trimming: 2 bases; junction bases outside the gene matches: 3. Germline V gives CDR1 LGHDT, CDR2 YNNKEL (reference sequence).

This clone was seen once. The chain links TRBV6-5 to TRBJ1-5; 11 positions agree with TRBD1. With 4 bases clipped from V and 9 bases from J, the junction kept 11 bases outside the gene matches. Germline CDR1 is MNHEY and CDR2 is SVGAGI. This CDR3 is 16 amino acids long. CDR3 amino acids: CASSFRTGGYLGPQHF. The CDR3 nucleotides are TGTGCCAGCAGTTTTCGGACAGGGGGCTACCTAGGGCCCCAGCATTTT.

The gene calls are TRBV5-6 and TRBJ1-4, with D perhaps matching TRBD1 (5 bases). CDR1 and CDR2 (germline): SGHDT, YYEEEE. The V gene lost 4 bases and the J gene lost 7 bases, with 17 bases spanning the gap. The CDR3 length is 15 residues. CDR3 amino acids: CASSIRQHPSEKLFF. DNA of the CDR3: TGTGCCAGCAGCATAAGACAGCATCCTTCTGAAAAACTGTTTTTT.

CDR3 loop: CASSRGTGSYNEQFF. The CDR3 DNA reads as TGTGCCAGCAGCCGAGGGACAGGGTCCTACAATGAGCAGTTCTTC. The chain employs TRBV7-3 and TRBJ2-1; 9 bases match TRBD1. V gave up 5 bases and J gave up 1 base; unmatched junction bases: 3. The CDR3 is 15 amino acids. Germline V gene lookup returns CDR1 SGHTA and CDR2 FQGTGA. Full variable domain (rest looked up from reference TRBV7-3 and TRBJ2-1): GAGVSQTPSNKVTEKGKYVELRCDPISGHTALYWYRQSLGQGPEFLIYFQGTGAADDSGLPNDRFFAVRPEGSVSTLKIQRTERGDSAVYLCASSRGTGSYNEQFFGPGTRLTVL.

The J gene is TRBJ2-3, the V gene TRBV19; 7 bases map to TRBD2. Germline values: CDR1 LNHDA, CDR2 SQIVND (reference sequence). With 0 bases clipped from V and 1 base from J, the junction kept 4 bases outside the gene matches. The CDR3 has 16 residues. This CDR3 reads CASSIEGRERTDTQYF. Written as DNA, the CDR3 is TGTGCCAGTAGTATAGAGGGGCGGGAGCGCACAGATACGCAGTATTTT. The variable domain in full, completed from reference TRBV19 and TRBJ2-3, reads DGGITQSPKYLFRKEGQNVTLSCEQNLNHDAMYWYRQDPGQGLRLIYYSQIVNDFQKGDIAEGYSVSREKKESFPLTVTSAQKNPTAFYLCASSIEGRERTDTQYFGPGTRLTVL.

This clone was observed a handful of times. The genes are TRBV5-1 and TRBJ2-1; 10 bases map to TRBD1. This CDR3 contains 13 residues. V lost 5 bases and J lost 6; bases outside the gene matches: 2. Germline V lookup: CDR1 SGHRS, CDR2 YFSETQ. In DNA form, the CDR3 reads TGCGCCAGCAGATGGACAGGGGGCAATGAGCAGTTCTTC. Protein: CASRWTGGNEQFF. The whole variable domain, filled in from reference TRBV5-1 and TRBJ2-1, reads KAGVTQTPRYLIKTRGQQVTLSCSPISGHRSVSWYQQTPGQGLQFLFEYFSETQRNKGNFPGRFSGRQFSNSRSEMNVSTLELGDSALYLCASRWTGGNEQFFGPGTRLTVL.

The chain uses TRBV24-1 and TRBJ2-3, with 7 bases matching TRBD2. The V gene's germline CDR1 is KGHDR and CDR2 SFDVKD. The CDR3 loop spans 14 amino acids. V shed 0 bases and J 4 bases; nucleotides not matched to a gene: 0. In DNA, the CDR3 is TGTGCCACCAGTGATTTGGGGGGGGCAGATACGCAGTATTTT. This encodes CATSDLGGADTQYF.

This chain connects TRBV25-1 to TRBJ2-3, with no clear D. This CDR3 is 10 amino acids long. The V end was cut by 4 bases, the J end by 8 bases, with 4 bases between. Germline-derived CDR1 and CDR2 are MGHDK and SYGVNS. Written as DNA, the CDR3 is TGTGCCAGCAGTGCCGTTACGCAGTATTTT. As protein: CASSAVTQYF.

The chain has TRBV2 and TRBJ2-4; 7 bases align to TRBD1. With 5 bases clipped from V and 1 base from J, the junction kept 11 bases outside the gene matches. Germline CDR1 and CDR2: SNHLY and FYNNEI. CDR3 length: 17 residues. CDR3 DNA sequence: TGTGCCAGCAGTAAGGGGGCGCTCAACTTGGCCAAAAACATTCAGTACTTC. Amino acid sequence: CASSKGALNLAKNIQYF.